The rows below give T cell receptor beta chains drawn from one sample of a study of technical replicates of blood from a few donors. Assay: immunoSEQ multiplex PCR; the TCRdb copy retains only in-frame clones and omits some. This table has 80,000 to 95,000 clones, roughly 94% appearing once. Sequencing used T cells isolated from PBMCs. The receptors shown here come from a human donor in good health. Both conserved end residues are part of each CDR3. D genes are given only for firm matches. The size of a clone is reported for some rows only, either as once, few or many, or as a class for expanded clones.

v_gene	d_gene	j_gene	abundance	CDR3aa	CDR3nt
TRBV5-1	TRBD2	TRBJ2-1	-	CASSLLSGTNEQFF	TGCGCCAGCAGCTTATTATCCGGGACTAACGAGCAGTTCTTC
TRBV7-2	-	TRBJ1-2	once	CASSLARGNYGYTF	TGTGCCAGCAGCTTAGCCCGGGGTAACTATGGCTACACCTTC
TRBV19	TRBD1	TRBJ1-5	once	CASSGDRFLNQPQHF	TGTGCCAGTAGTGGGGACAGGTTTTTGAATCAGCCCCAGCATTTT
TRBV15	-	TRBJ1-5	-	CATSRDQGQPQHF	TGTGCCACCAGCAGAGACCAGGGTCAGCCCCAGCATTTT
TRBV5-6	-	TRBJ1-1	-	CASSLFVPTRTEAFF	TGTGCCAGCAGCTTGTTCGTCCCCACCCGGACTGAAGCTTTCTTT
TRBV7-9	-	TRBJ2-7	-	CASSGHRPGHLYEQYF	TGTGCCAGCAGCGGTCACCGTCCCGGACATCTCTACGAGCAGTACTTC
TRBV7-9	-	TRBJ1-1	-	CAGRPAGDKNTEAFF	TGTGCCGGCCGACCCGCAGGGGACAAGAACACTGAAGCTTTCTTT
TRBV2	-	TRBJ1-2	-	CASSDPEGDEYGYTF	TGTGCCAGCAGTGATCCGGAAGGAGATGAGTATGGCTACACCTTC
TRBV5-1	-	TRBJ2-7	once	CASSLQLDYEQYF	TGCGCCAGCAGCTTGCAACTAGATTACGAGCAGTACTTC
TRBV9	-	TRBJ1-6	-	CASSVGEGGLSNSPLHF	TGTGCCAGCAGCGTTGGGGAGGGGGGGCTAAGTAATTCACCCCTCCACTTT
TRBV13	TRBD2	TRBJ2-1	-	CASSQVVIAGGQEQFF	TGTGCCAGCAGCCAAGTGGTGATAGCGGGAGGTCAGGAGCAGTTCTTC
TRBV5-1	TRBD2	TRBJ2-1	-	CASSFSGVSGDEQFF	TGCGCCAGCAGCTTCAGCGGGGTATCCGGCGATGAGCAGTTCTTC
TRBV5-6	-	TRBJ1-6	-	CASRMGGDGSLLHF	TGTGCCAGCAGGATGGGGGGGGATGGTTCACTCCTCCACTTT
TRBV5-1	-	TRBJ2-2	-	CASSLDAVDTGELFF	TGCGCCAGCAGCTTGGATGCAGTCGACACCGGGGAGCTGTTTTTT
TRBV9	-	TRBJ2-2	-	CASSREGELFF	TGTGCCAGCTCCCGGGAAGGGGAGCTGTTTTTT
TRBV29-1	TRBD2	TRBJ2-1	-	CSVGPSGTYNEQFF	TGCAGCGTTGGTCCTAGCGGCACCTACAATGAGCAGTTCTTC
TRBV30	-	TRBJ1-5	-	CACYGGKDQPQHF	TGTGCCTGTTATGGAGGGAAGGATCAGCCCCAGCATTTT
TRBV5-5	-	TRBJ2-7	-	CASSLSLTYEQYF	TGTGCCAGCAGCTTAAGTCTAACCTACGAGCAGTACTTC
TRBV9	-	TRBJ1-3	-	CASSESSRSDGNTIYF	TGTGCCAGCAGCGAGTCCTCTAGGTCGGATGGAAACACCATATATTTT
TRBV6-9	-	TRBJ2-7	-	CASSYHWTSSYEQYF	TGTGCCAGCAGTTACCACTGGACAAGCTCCTACGAGCAGTACTTC
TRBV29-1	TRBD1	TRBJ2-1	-	CSVEGDRGLNEQFF	TGCAGCGTTGAGGGGGACAGGGGGCTCAATGAGCAGTTCTTC
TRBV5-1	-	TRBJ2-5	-	CASSQAGTAQYF	TGCGCCAGCAGCCAGGCCGGGACTGCCCAGTACTTC
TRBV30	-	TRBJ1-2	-	CASSTNYGYTF	TGTGCCTCCAGTACCAACTATGGCTACACCTTC
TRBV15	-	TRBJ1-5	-	CATSRDRGKEPQHF	TGTGCCACCAGCAGGGATCGAGGTAAGGAGCCCCAGCATTTT
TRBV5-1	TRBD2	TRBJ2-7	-	CASSLAASSYEQYF	TGCGCCAGCAGCCTAGCGGCTAGCTCCTACGAGCAGTACTTC
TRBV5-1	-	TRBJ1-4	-	CASSTEGGRATNEKLFF	TGCGCCAGCAGCACCGAGGGGGGGCGGGCAACTAATGAAAAACTGTTTTTT
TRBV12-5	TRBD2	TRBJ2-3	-	CASRLAGPTDTQYF	TGTGCTAGTCGACTAGCGGGACCCACAGATACGCAGTATTTT
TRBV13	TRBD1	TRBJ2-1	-	CASSFGTGDNEQFF	TGTGCCAGCAGCTTCGGGACAGGGGACAATGAGCAGTTCTTC
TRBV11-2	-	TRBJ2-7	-	CASSFLAGRIYEQYF	TGTGCCAGCAGCTTTCTAGCAGGACGGATCTACGAGCAGTACTTC
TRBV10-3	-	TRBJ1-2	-	CAISEGDRARGYTF	TGTGCCATCAGTGAAGGAGACCGAGCGCGTGGCTACACCTTC
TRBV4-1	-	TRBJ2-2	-	CASSHAPIRTPQNTGELFF	TGCGCCAGCAGCCATGCCCCCATAAGGACTCCCCAGAACACCGGGGAGCTGTTTTTT
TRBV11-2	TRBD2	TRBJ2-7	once	CASSPGTNSYEQYF	TGTGCCAGCAGCCCCGGGACTAACTCCTACGAGCAGTACTTC
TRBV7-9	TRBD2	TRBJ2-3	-	CASSLRPAGGQPDTQYF	TGTGCCAGCAGCTTACGCCCAGCGGGGGGCCAGCCAGATACGCAGTATTTT
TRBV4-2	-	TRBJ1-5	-	CASSQEGGHGQPQHF	TGTGCCAGCAGCCAAGAGGGGGGGCACGGGCAGCCCCAGCATTTT
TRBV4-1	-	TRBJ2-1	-	CASTPGPGQNSYNEQFF	TGCGCCAGCACCCCAGGCCCGGGACAAAACTCCTACAATGAGCAGTTCTTC